The rows below give T cell receptor beta chains drawn from one sample of a study of blood T cells in healthy people across ages. TCRdb reanalysed the 5' RACE reads using MiXCR and keeps one entry per CDR3 protein. Of around 800,000 distinct CDR3 sequences in the sample, about 26% were seen once. These data are also associated with another study on T cells of mothers and their children.

What was sequenced was blood. Every receptor here comes from a boy aged 5-17 years in good health. CDR3s include the opening cysteine and the closing phenylalanine or tryptophan. A D gene is named only where the DNA matches it firmly. Clone sizes are given selectively: once, few, many, or a class where the clone is expanded.

v_gene: TRBV4-1
j_gene: TRBJ2-3
abundance: NA
d_gene: NA
CDR3aa: CASSQERPYLDTQYF
CDR3nt: TGCGCCAGCAGCCAAGAGCGGCCCTATTTGGATACGCAGTATTTT

v_gene: TRBV5-1
j_gene: TRBJ2-2
abundance: few
d_gene: NA
CDR3aa: CASSGFSPGELFF
CDR3nt: TGCGCCAGCAGCGGATTTAGCCCCGGGGAGCTGTTTTTT

v_gene: TRBV7-6
j_gene: TRBJ2-1
abundance: NA
d_gene: TRBD2
CDR3aa: CASSLGSGVSYNEQFF
CDR3nt: TGTGCCAGCAGCTTGGGTAGCGGGGTGAGCTACAATGAGCAGTTCTTC

v_gene: TRBV18
j_gene: TRBJ1-1
abundance: few
d_gene: NA
CDR3aa: CASSPPGRGERAEAFF
CDR3nt: TGTGCCAGCTCACCACCGGGCAGGGGAGAAAGGGCTGAAGCTTTCTTT

v_gene: TRBV19
j_gene: TRBJ1-2
abundance: NA
d_gene: NA
CDR3aa: CASKDGQGRNGYTF
CDR3nt: TGTGCCAGTAAGGACGGGCAGGGAAGGAATGGCTACACCTTC

v_gene: TRBV6-2/TRBV6-3
j_gene: TRBJ2-5
abundance: few
d_gene: NA
CDR3aa: CASSYLRQETQYF
CDR3nt: TGTGCCAGCAGTTACTTGCGGCAAGAGACCCAGTACTTC

v_gene: TRBV2
j_gene: TRBJ2-7
abundance: few
d_gene: TRBD1
CDR3aa: CASSVAGTGSYEQYF
CDR3nt: TGTGCCAGCAGTGTCGCCGGGACAGGGTCTTACGAGCAGTACTTC

v_gene: TRBV10-3
j_gene: TRBJ2-4
abundance: few
d_gene: TRBD2
CDR3aa: CAISDPPSGGEKNIQYF
CDR3nt: TGTGCCATCAGTGACCCTCCTAGCGGGGGGGAGAAAAACATTCAGTACTTC

v_gene: TRBV12-3/TRBV12-4
j_gene: TRBJ2-7
abundance: few
d_gene: TRBD2
CDR3aa: CASSPPPERGIHEQYF
CDR3nt: TGTGCCAGCAGTCCACCCCCTGAGCGGGGGATCCACGAGCAGTACTTC

v_gene: TRBV10-3
j_gene: TRBJ1-3
abundance: NA
d_gene: NA
CDR3aa: CAISQGSGNTIYF
CDR3nt: TGTGCCATCAGTCAGGGGTCTGGAAACACCATATATTTT

v_gene: TRBV29-1
j_gene: TRBJ2-7
abundance: NA
d_gene: TRBD2
CDR3aa: CSVKAGGTYEQYF
CDR3nt: TGCAGCGTTAAAGCGGGGGGGACCTACGAGCAGTACTTC

v_gene: TRBV12-3/TRBV12-4
j_gene: TRBJ1-5
abundance: few
d_gene: TRBD1
CDR3aa: CASSLGAGTGMSNQPQHF
CDR3nt: TGTGCCAGCAGTTTAGGGGCCGGGACAGGGATGAGCAATCAGCCCCAGCATTTT

v_gene: TRBV7-2
j_gene: TRBJ1-6
abundance: few
d_gene: NA
CDR3aa: CASSLGGAFNSPLHF
CDR3nt: TGTGCCAGCAGCTTAGGGGGGGCTTTTAATTCACCCCTCCACTTT

v_gene: TRBV4-1
j_gene: TRBJ2-3
abundance: NA
d_gene: TRBD2
CDR3aa: CASSQGPAGGTYTQYF
CDR3nt: TGCGCCAGCAGCCAAGGCCCAGCGGGGGGCACATATACGCAGTATTTT

v_gene: TRBV28
j_gene: TRBJ2-7
abundance: NA
d_gene: TRBD2
CDR3aa: CASSGGEAPYEQYF
CDR3nt: TGTGCCAGCAGTGGGGGGGAAGCCCCCTACGAGCAGTACTTC

v_gene: TRBV4-1
j_gene: TRBJ2-1
abundance: NA
d_gene: TRBD2
CDR3aa: CASSRTSGSGYEQFF
CDR3nt: TGCGCCAGCAGCCGGACTAGCGGGAGTGGCTATGAGCAGTTCTTC

v_gene: TRBV12-3/TRBV12-4
j_gene: TRBJ1-2
abundance: NA
d_gene: TRBD1
CDR3aa: CASREPGTGVGGYTF
CDR3nt: TGTGCCAGCAGGGAGCCCGGGACAGGGGTTGGCGGCTACACCTTC

v_gene: TRBV19
j_gene: TRBJ2-1
abundance: NA
d_gene: TRBD1
CDR3aa: CASSLTGGLNDEQFF
CDR3nt: TGTGCCAGTAGTCTGACAGGGGGGCTAAACGATGAGCAGTTCTTC

v_gene: TRBV10-3
j_gene: TRBJ2-7
abundance: few
d_gene: NA
CDR3aa: CAISTSRLADSYEQYF
CDR3nt: TGTGCCATCAGTACCTCCCGCTTAGCGGACTCCTACGAGCAGTACTTC

v_gene: TRBV6-1
j_gene: TRBJ2-6
abundance: few
d_gene: NA
CDR3aa: CASSATLNSGANVLTF
CDR3nt: TGTGCCAGCAGTGCAACACTAAACTCTGGGGCCAACGTCCTGACTTTC

v_gene: TRBV12-3/TRBV12-4
j_gene: TRBJ2-7
abundance: NA
d_gene: TRBD1
CDR3aa: CASSPGTGGQGAYEQYF
CDR3nt: TGTGCCAGCAGTCCAGGGACAGGGGGACAGGGCGCCTACGAGCAGTACTTC

v_gene: TRBV7-2
j_gene: TRBJ2-3
abundance: NA
d_gene: TRBD2
CDR3aa: CASSFIAGGTDTQYF
CDR3nt: TGTGCCAGCAGCTTTATAGCGGGGGGCACAGATACGCAGTATTTT

v_gene: TRBV20-1
j_gene: TRBJ2-1
abundance: few
d_gene: NA
CDR3aa: CSARGDRLGNEQFF
CDR3nt: TGCAGTGCTAGGGGAGACAGGTTGGGGAATGAGCAGTTCTTC

v_gene: TRBV12-3/TRBV12-4
j_gene: TRBJ2-1
abundance: many
d_gene: TRBD2
CDR3aa: CASSLAGGPYNEQFF
CDR3nt: TGTGCCAGCAGTTTAGCGGGAGGGCCGTACAATGAGCAGTTCTTC

v_gene: TRBV5-1
j_gene: TRBJ2-7
abundance: many
d_gene: NA
CDR3aa: CASSSSSYEQYF
CDR3nt: TGTGCCAGCAGCTCCAGCTCCTACGAGCAGTACTTC

v_gene: TRBV14
j_gene: TRBJ2-5
abundance: NA
d_gene: TRBD1
CDR3aa: CASSQRDRAFWGVTQYF
CDR3nt: TGTGCCAGCAGCCAACGGGACAGGGCGTTTTGGGGTGTGACCCAGTACTTC

v_gene: TRBV11-2
j_gene: TRBJ2-7
abundance: NA
d_gene: NA
CDR3aa: CASSLSPQDYEQYF
CDR3nt: TGTGCCAGCAGCTTAAGCCCCCAGGACTACGAGCAGTACTTC

v_gene: TRBV29-1
j_gene: TRBJ2-1
abundance: NA
d_gene: NA
CDR3aa: CSVESGEQFF
CDR3nt: TGCAGCGTTGAGTCCGGAGAGCAGTTCTTC

v_gene: TRBV15
j_gene: TRBJ2-2
abundance: NA
d_gene: TRBD1
CDR3aa: CATSLTLGQVNTGELFF
CDR3nt: TGTGCCACCAGCTTAACCTTGGGACAGGTCAACACCGGGGAGCTGTTTTTT